These 11 T cell receptor beta chains came from one sample sequenced in a study of cytomegalovirus exposure and HLA in healthy donors. PCR used 60 Vbeta primers and 13 Jbeta primers. Produced via immunoSEQ multiplex PCR; TCRdb's table is partial and in-frame only. This table has some 90,000 clones, around 70% appearing once. The sequencing sample was made of PBMCs. The receptor source for this set is a man aged 45 to 65 in good health and CMV-seronegative.

A remark on this clone: Germline is not matched at one junction end, which may reflect a read error. The chain has TRBV7-9 and TRBJ2-7, with TRBD1 matching 10 bases. Per germline, CDR1 SEHNR and CDR2 FQNEAQ (reference sequence). The CDR3 contains 17 residues. CDR3 protein: CSSSMTGGRGRGHEQYF. The DNA for the CDR3 is TGTTCCAGCAGCATGACAGGGGGCCGGGGGAGGGGGCACGAGCAGTACTTC.

The genes are TRBV5-4 and TRBJ2-7; D perhaps matches TRBD2 (5 bases). Germline CDR1 reads SGHNT; CDR2 reads YYREEE (reference sequence). The V end was cut by 1 base, the J end by 3 bases, with 14 bases between. The CDR3 loop spans 15 amino acids. CDR3 sequence reads: CASSLRASRDYEQYF. The CDR3 region has the DNA TGTGCCAGCAGCTTGAGGGCTAGCAGAGACTACGAGCAGTACTTC. Variable domain in full (rest from reference TRBV5-4 and TRBJ2-7): ETGVTQSPTHLIKTRGQQVTLRCSSQSGHNTVSWYQQALGQGPQFIFQYYREEENGRGNFPPRFSGLQFPNYSSELNVNALELDDSALYLCASSLRASRDYEQYFGPGTRLTVT.

The chain recombines TRBV6-1 with TRBJ2-7; 9 nucleotides match TRBD2. Trimming took 8 bases from V and 6 from J; bases not matched to a gene: 11. Germline lookup yields CDR1 MNHNS and CDR2 SASEGT. The CDR3 is 14 amino acids. CDR3 amino acids: CASGGGGTTAEQYF. CDR3 DNA: TGTGCCAGCGGCGGGGGGGGAACGACGGCCGAGCAGTACTTC.

The rearrangement uses TRBV7-8 and TRBJ1-1; 7 positions agree with TRBD1. This CDR3 is built from 17 residues. Germline-derived CDR1 and CDR2 are SGHVS and FQNEAQ. Trimming cost V 5 bases and J 1 base; bases outside gene matches: 13. CDR3 nucleotides: TGTGCCAGCAGCGCTTTGGGGGACAGATTAGAGAACACTGAAGCTTTCTTT. Amino acid sequence: CASSALGDRLENTEAFF.

The chain has TRBV19 and TRBJ1-5; 9 bases agree with TRBD1. This CDR3 is built from 14 residues. CDR1 is LNHDA, CDR2 SQIVND, per germline (reference sequence). V dropped 7 bases and J dropped 8; count of bases not matched to a gene: 9. The CDR3 spells CASMGDREMEPQHF. CDR3 DNA: TGTGCCAGTATGGGGGACAGGGAGATGGAGCCCCAGCATTTT.

The V call is TRBV7-9, the J call TRBJ2-3; D uncertain. The germline V and J ends were trimmed by 5 bases and 5 bases, with 11 bases remaining between them. There are 13 residues in the CDR3. Germline V lookup: CDR1 SEHNR, CDR2 FQNEAQ (reference sequence). The CDR3 here is CASSPKSGDTQYF. Written as DNA, the CDR3 is TGTGCCAGCAGCCCAAAGAGTGGAGATACGCAGTATTTT. Looking up the rest from reference TRBV7-9 and TRBJ2-3 gives the full variable domain: DTGVSQNPRHKITKRGQNVTFRCDPISEHNRLYWYRQTLGQGPEFLTYFQNEAQLEKSRLLSDRFSAERPKGSFSTLEIQRTEQGDSAMYLCASSPKSGDTQYFGPGTRLTVL.

The chain links TRBV30 to TRBJ1-2; D is undetermined. This CDR3 has 11 residues. Germline CDR1 reads GTSNPN; CDR2 reads SVGIG (reference sequence). V was shortened by 2 bases and J by 3 bases, with 4 bases between the two germline ends. CDR3 amino acids: CAWSRYYGYTF. In DNA, the CDR3 is TGTGCCTGGAGTCGGTACTATGGCTACACCTTC.

The V call is TRBV19, the J call TRBJ1-1; D not resolved. The germline CDR1 and CDR2 sequences are LNHDA and SQIVND (reference sequence). V gave up 1 base and J gave up 1 base, with 10 bases separating them. CDR3 size: 15 residues. In nucleotides, the CDR3 is TGTGCCAGTAGTATAGTGGGTACAGAGAACACTGAAGCTTTCTTT. Translating gives CASSIVGTENTEAFF. Based on the CDR3 plus reference TRBV19 and TRBJ1-1, the full variable domain is DGGITQSPKYLFRKEGQNVTLSCEQNLNHDAMYWYRQDPGQGLRLIYYSQIVNDFQKGDIAEGYSVSREKKESFPLTVTSAQKNPTAFYLCASSIVGTENTEAFFGQGTRLTVV.

The rearrangement uses TRBV6-5 and TRBJ2-2; no firm D call. Germline CDR1 MNHEY, CDR2 SVGAGI. The CDR3 is 12 amino acids. Trimming left V 6 bases short and J 2 bases short, with 4 bases between. CDR3 sequence: CASSSNTGELFF. CDR3 sequence (DNA): TGTGCCAGCAGCTCCAACACCGGGGAGCTGTTTTTT.

This clone was seen a few times. Other DNA variants within this sample encode the same CDR3. The V call is TRBV7-9, the J call TRBJ1-1; TRBD1 might be the D (6 bases). The CDR3 has 14 residues. The germline CDR1 and CDR2 sequences are SEHNR and FQNEAQ (reference sequence). Trimming shortened V by 4 bases and J by 2 bases, and 11 bases separated the two germline ends. The CDR3 here is CASSSQGGNTEAFF. DNA for the CDR3: TGTGCCAGCAGCTCACAGGGCGGAAACACTGAAGCTTTCTTT. Together with reference TRBV7-9 and TRBJ1-1, the CDR3 gives the full variable domain: DTGVSQNPRHKITKRGQNVTFRCDPISEHNRLYWYRQTLGQGPEFLTYFQNEAQLEKSRLLSDRFSAERPKGSFSTLEIQRTEQGDSAMYLCASSSQGGNTEAFFGQGTRLTVV.

The table lists this clone with a few counts. The rearrangement links TRBV4-1 to TRBJ2-5, with 7 bases lining up with TRBD2. The CDR3 is 13 residues long. Unmatched junction bases numbered 3, after V lost 4 bases and J lost 4 bases. CDR1 is MGHRA and CDR2 is YSYEKL in the germline V gene. This chain's CDR3 is CASSRAGVETQYF. In DNA form, the CDR3 reads TGCGCCAGCAGCCGGGCGGGAGTAGAGACCCAGTACTTC.